These 10 T cell receptor beta chains came from one sample sequenced in a study of cytomegalovirus exposure and HLA in healthy donors. It was with 60 Vbeta and 13 Jbeta primers that the PCR ran. Assay used: immunoSEQ multiplex PCR; TCRdb lists only in-frame clones, some missing. The sample consists of around 130,000 clones, 70% to 90% of them appearing once. The sequenced sample was PBMCs. Receptors were obtained from a boy aged 5-17 years in good health and CMV-seronegative.

In this sample, this clone turned up once. The gene calls are TRBV9 and TRBJ1-1; no clear D. V was clipped by 0 bases and J by 0 bases, with 12 bases between them. Germline values: CDR1 SGDLS, CDR2 YYNGEE. This CDR3 has 16 residues. The DNA for the CDR3 is TGTGCCAGCAGCGTAGGGGCAGGTTTTTTGAACACTGAAGCTTTCTTT. Protein sequence: CASSVGAGFLNTEAFF.

The gene calls are TRBV7-9 and TRBJ2-5; 10 bases are shared with TRBD1. Germline V gene data show CDR1 as SEHNR and CDR2 as FQNEAQ (reference sequence). Losses at the gene ends were 4 bases for V and 5 bases for J; bases not matched to a gene: 7. The CDR3 contains 15 residues. The CDR3 reads CASSSMTGGGETQYF. CDR3 nucleotides: TGTGCCAGCAGCTCAATGACAGGGGGCGGCGAGACCCAGTACTTC.

This chain uses TRBV5-1 with TRBJ1-1; 8 bases align to TRBD1. V shed 2 bases, J shed 5 bases, and the junction held 5 bases outside the gene matches. The CDR3 runs to 14 residues. Germline V gene data show CDR1 as SGHRS and CDR2 as YFSETQ. CDR3 nucleotide sequence: TGCGCCAGCAGCTTCGACAGGGGATGGACTGAAGCTTTCTTT. It specifies CASSFDRGWTEAFF.

The gene calls are TRBV7-9 and TRBJ2-3; 7 positions match TRBD1. Per the germline V gene, CDR1 is SEHNR and CDR2 is FQNEAQ (reference sequence). This CDR3 is built from 15 residues. V lost 4 bases to trimming and J lost 0 bases; unmatched junction nucleotides: 4. The CDR3 spells CASSSGQASTDTQYF. Written as DNA, the CDR3 is TGTGCCAGCAGCTCCGGACAGGCAAGCACAGATACGCAGTATTTT.

This clone was seen only once. J is TRBJ2-7 and V is TRBV6-5, with TRBD1 identical over 10 bases. The germline V gene has CDR1 MNHEY and CDR2 SVGAGI. This CDR3 contains 15 residues. V shed 6 bases and J 3 bases; nucleotides not matched to a gene: 8. For the CDR3, the DNA is TGTGCCAGCAGCCGTGGACAGGGGGGCTTCTACGAGCAGTACTTC. It encodes CASSRGQGGFYEQYF.

This clone came up once. The chain's CDR3 is CATRQEPNQPQHF. In DNA, the CDR3 is TGTGCCACCCGACAGGAACCCAATCAGCCCCAGCATTTT. The chain links TRBV10-3 to TRBJ1-5; tentative D call: TRBD1 (6 bases). The CDR3 runs to 13 residues. Germline loops: CDR1 ENHRY, CDR2 SYGVKD. Trimming cost V 10 bases and J 3 bases, with 13 bases left between them.

The CDR3 loop reads CASLSGANRVAAVLGYTF. Here the CDR3 DNA reads TGTGCCAGCCTTTCCGGGGCGAACAGGGTCGCCGCAGTTCTCGGCTACACCTTC. The V gene is TRBV19, the J gene TRBJ1-2, with a tentative D call TRBD1 (6 bases). Germline CDR1 LNHDA, CDR2 SQIVND (reference sequence). The CDR3 contains 18 residues. Trimming removed 9 bases at V and 8 bases at J, with 34 bases between. Together with reference TRBV19 and TRBJ1-2, the CDR3 gives the full variable domain: DGGITQSPKYLFRKEGQNVTLSCEQNLNHDAMYWYRQDPGQGLRLIYYSQIVNDFQKGDIAEGYSVSREKKESFPLTVTSAQKNPTAFYLCASLSGANRVAAVLGYTFGSGTRLTVV.

The rearrangement links TRBV5-1 to TRBJ1-1; TRBD1 matches 8 bases. The CDR3 is 16 amino acids. J gave up 3 bases and V 4 bases, and 11 bases lay outside the gene matches. Germline assignment: CDR1 SGHRS and CDR2 YFSETQ. DNA for the CDR3: TGCGCCAGCAGCCTTGGACAGGGCCACCCCTACACTGAAGCTTTCTTT. Amino acids: CASSLGQGHPYTEAFF.

This rearrangement joins TRBV28 to TRBJ2-7, with D possibly being TRBD1 (5 bases). Trimming took 7 bases from V and 3 from J, leaving 7 bases between them. The CDR3 spans 11 residues. Per germline, CDR1 MDHEN and CDR2 SYDVKM. The CDR3 sequence: CASNQGYEQYF. The DNA of the CDR3 is TGTGCCAGCAACCAGGGCTACGAGCAGTACTTC.

V and J are TRBV9 and TRBJ2-7, with 7 bases fitting TRBD2. CDR1 and CDR2 from the germline V gene are SGDLS and YYNGEE. The CDR3 runs to 16 residues. J was trimmed by 7 bases and V by 2 bases; bases with no gene match: 15. The DNA for the CDR3 is TGTGCCAGCAGCGTTGGGGGGGAGGGCCTTTTTTTGGAGCAGTACTTC. It codes for CASSVGGEGLFLEQYF. The entire variable domain, with the rest obtained from reference TRBV9 and TRBJ2-7, is as follows: DSGVTQTPKHLITATGQRVTLRCSPRSGDLSVYWYQQSLDQGLQFLIQYYNGEERAKGNILERFSAQQFPDLHSELNLSSLELGDSALYFCASSVGGEGLFLEQYFGPGTRLTVT.